One and the same sample provided the 12 T cell receptor beta chains below, sequenced in a study of T cells in Graves' hyperthyroidism and ophthalmopathy. TCR beta CDR3 region amplification was performed from RNA transcripts. A first-round RT-PCR of the TCR CDR3 used the HTBI primer set. Each CDR3 protein gets one entry after TCRdb re-called the multiplex PCR reads with MiXCR. Here the sample spans under 300,000 distinct CDR3 sequences, roughly 22% being singletons. Sample: blood. Receptors were obtained from a young man with Graves' ophthalmopathy.

At least ten counts were recorded for this clonotype. The chain is built from TRBV27 and TRBJ2-3; D is perhaps TRBD1 (5 bases). The germline gives CDR1 MNHEY, CDR2 SMNVEV (reference sequence). CDR3 length equals 15 residues. The V and J ends lost 5 bases and 3 bases respectively, with 15 bases between them. CDR3 in amino acids: CASSAGILPTDTQYF. CDR3 DNA: TGTGCCAGCAGTGCAGGGATTCTGCCAACAGATACGCAGTATTTT.

This sequence joins TRBV12-3 or TRBV12-4 and TRBJ2-2; D may be TRBD1 (6 bases). CDR3 size: 13 residues. The V end was cut by 4 bases, the J end by 7 bases, with 10 bases between. The CDR3 loop reads CASSSQGNGELFF. For the CDR3, the DNA is TGTGCCAGCAGTTCACAGGGTAACGGGGAGCTGTTTTTT.

The CDR3 region has the DNA TGTGCCAGCAGTGACAGGGATAATCAGCCCCAGCATTTT. Encoded protein: CASSDRDNQPQHF. This chain uses TRBV12-3 or TRBV12-4 with TRBJ1-5; TRBD1 matches 7 bases. The CDR3 totals 13 residues. V was pared by 5 bases and J by 4 bases, with 2 bases of the junction left unmatched.

This clonotype was observed many times. The rearrangement links TRBV5-1 to TRBJ2-2, with a weak D call TRBD2 (5 bases). V lost 0 bases and J lost 6, with 9 bases in between. The CDR3 consists of 14 residues. The germline gives CDR1 SGHRS, CDR2 YFSETQ. This CDR3 reads CASSLDGIPGELFF. The CDR3 coding sequence is TGCGCCAGCAGCTTGGACGGGATCCCCGGGGAGCTGTTTTTT.

The gene calls are TRBV12-3 or TRBV12-4 and TRBJ2-5, with TRBD2 matching 11 bases. With V trimmed by 6 bases and J by 1 base, 13 bases remained unmatched. The CDR3 extends over 18 amino acids. The CDR3, as DNA: TGTGCCAGCAGACGAACTAGCGGGAGAGGTTTTGCCCAAGAGACCCAGTACTTC. Translated: CASRRTSGRGFAQETQYF.

This sequence joins TRBV19 and TRBJ1-5, with a tentative D call TRBD1 (6 bases). V dropped 3 bases and J dropped 7 bases, with 16 bases sitting between them. The CDR3 contains 15 residues. The germline CDR1 and CDR2 sequences are LNHDA and SQIVND (reference sequence). The CDR3 loop is CASSIAGGRGQPQHF. The CDR3, as DNA: TGTGCCAGTAGTATTGCCGGGGGCCGGGGGCAGCCCCAGCATTTT.

This clonotype was counted between two and nine times. The chain couples TRBV28 to TRBJ2-2; D is unclear. The CDR3 is 13 amino acids. CDR1 is MDHEN, CDR2 SYDVKM, per germline. Trimming removed 6 bases from V and 2 bases from J, with 7 bases in between. CDR3 nucleotide sequence: TGTGCCAGCAGCGGAACCAACACCGGGGAGCTGTTTTTT. It is translated as CASSGTNTGELFF.

The V and J genes are TRBV5-8 and TRBJ2-5; no definite D call. The CDR3 runs 18 residues. Germline assignment: CDR1 SGHTS and CDR2 YDEGEE. Trimming removed 5 bases at V and 3 bases at J, with 26 bases between. The CDR3 DNA reads TGTGCCAGCAGACCCCCGGCGGATTTCTGGCGCGCAAAAGAGACCCAGTACTTC. Its protein is CASRPPADFWRAKETQYF.

In its sample, this clonotype was seen many times. The V and J genes are TRBV5-1 and TRBJ2-7; TRBD1 matches at 7 bases. The ends lost 4 bases at V and 6 bases at J; junction bases unmatched: 10. This CDR3 is built from 14 residues. Per the germline V gene, CDR1 is SGHRS and CDR2 is YFSETQ. CDR3 nucleotide sequence: TGCGCCAGCAGCCTGGGGACAGAGGGCCTCGAGCAGTACTTC. Encoded protein: CASSLGTEGLEQYF.

The genes are TRBV19 and TRBJ1-5; weak D call: TRBD1 (5 bases). Trimming shortened V by 10 bases and J by 3 bases, and 22 bases separated the two germline ends. Germline-derived CDR1 and CDR2 are LNHDA and SQIVND (reference sequence). The CDR3 is 16 amino acids. The CDR3 coding sequence is TGTGCCACCTCACGAGGGGCTCCTGGGCCCAATCAGCCCCAGCATTTT. Protein product: CATSRGAPGPNQPQHF.

This sequence joins TRBV20-1 and TRBJ1-2; no clear D gene. This CDR3 contains 11 residues. Germline CDR1 is DFQATT and CDR2 is SNEGSKA (reference sequence). The V end was cut by 6 bases, the J end by 4 bases, with 9 bases between. The CDR3, as DNA: TGCAGTGCGGAAGGGTCCTATGGCTACACCTTC. Its translation: CSAEGSYGYTF.

The chain combines TRBV19 with TRBJ2-3; TRBD2 is a possible D gene (6 bases). The CDR3 consists of 16 residues. The germline V gene encodes CDR1 LNHDA and CDR2 SQIVND (reference sequence). Deletions cut 4 bases from V and 0 bases from J, with 14 bases between. The CDR3 here is CASSNSREISTDTQYF. In DNA, the CDR3 is TGTGCCAGTAGTAACTCCCGGGAGATTAGCACAGATACGCAGTATTTT.